The 5 T cell receptor beta chains in this list originate from one sample, sequenced in a study of T cell repertoires in cytomegalovirus infection. TCRdb fed the reads into MiXCR, producing one record per CDR3 protein. Of just over 450,000 distinct CDR3 sequences listed, roughly 43% are singletons. These receptors have no identified antigens. Source: cultured PBMCs, taken from culture after CMV antigen stimulation. The receptors derive from a human donor in good health (CMV status not recorded). Some clones in this sample may be carry-over from other donors' samples.

A few counts support this clonotype. The chain joins TRBV7-9 to TRBJ2-1, with TRBD2 identical over 10 bases. Per germline, CDR1 SEHNR and CDR2 FQNEAQ (reference sequence). The V segment lost 6 bases and the J segment 3 bases; nucleotides outside the gene matches: 8. The CDR3 consists of 16 residues. CDR3 bases: TGTGCCAGCAGTCCAAAGGGGACTAGCGACTACAATGAGCAGTTCTTC. Translation: CASSPKGTSDYNEQFF. The whole variable domain, filled in from reference TRBV7-9 and TRBJ2-1, reads DTGVSQNPRHKITKRGQNVTFRCDPISEHNRLYWYRQTLGQGPEFLTYFQNEAQLEKSRLLSDRFSAERPKGSFSTLEIQRTEQGDSAMYLCASSPKGTSDYNEQFFGPGTRLTVL.

This chain links TRBV25-1 with TRBJ2-2, with TRBD2 identical over 8 bases. V lost 2 bases, J lost 6 bases, and 14 bases stayed unmatched. This CDR3 contains 18 residues. The germline CDR1 and CDR2 sequences are MGHDK and SYGVNS. The CDR3 protein is CASSENSGTRRGAGELFF. In DNA, the CDR3 is TGTGCCAGCAGTGAAAATAGCGGGACTAGACGGGGGGCCGGGGAGCTGTTTTTT.

V gene TRBV4-3 combines with J gene TRBJ1-1; D gene unclear. Germline values: CDR1 LGHNA, CDR2 YSLEER. This CDR3 has 14 residues. Trimming pared 4 bases from V and 10 bases from J, leaving 19 bases between. The CDR3 protein is CASSPTRSLLGAFF. The CDR3 bases are TGCGCCAGCAGCCCGACGAGGAGCCTCTTAGGAGCTTTCTTT.

The chain recombines TRBV3-1 with TRBJ2-7; D is tentatively TRBD1 or TRBD2 (7 bases each). The CDR3 has 18 amino acids. Germline V CDR1 and CDR2: LGHDT, YNNKEL (reference sequence). Trimming took 4 bases from V and 1 from J, leaving 23 bases between them. CDR3 sequence: CASSPALGTAGPSYEQYF. CDR3 nucleotides: TGTGCCAGCAGCCCAGCCCTGGGGACAGCGGGGCCATCCTACGAGCAGTACTTC.

This clonotype was seen a few times. The rearrangement uses TRBV7-9 and TRBJ1-5; possible D gene TRBD1, 6 bases. V was cut by 6 bases and J by 7 bases, with 16 bases left in between. The length of the CDR3 is 14 residues. Germline CDR1 is SEHNR and CDR2 is FQNEAQ (reference sequence). CDR3 amino acids: CASSQPGVGQPQHF. The CDR3 bases are TGTGCCAGCAGTCAACCAGGGGTCGGACAGCCCCAGCATTTT.